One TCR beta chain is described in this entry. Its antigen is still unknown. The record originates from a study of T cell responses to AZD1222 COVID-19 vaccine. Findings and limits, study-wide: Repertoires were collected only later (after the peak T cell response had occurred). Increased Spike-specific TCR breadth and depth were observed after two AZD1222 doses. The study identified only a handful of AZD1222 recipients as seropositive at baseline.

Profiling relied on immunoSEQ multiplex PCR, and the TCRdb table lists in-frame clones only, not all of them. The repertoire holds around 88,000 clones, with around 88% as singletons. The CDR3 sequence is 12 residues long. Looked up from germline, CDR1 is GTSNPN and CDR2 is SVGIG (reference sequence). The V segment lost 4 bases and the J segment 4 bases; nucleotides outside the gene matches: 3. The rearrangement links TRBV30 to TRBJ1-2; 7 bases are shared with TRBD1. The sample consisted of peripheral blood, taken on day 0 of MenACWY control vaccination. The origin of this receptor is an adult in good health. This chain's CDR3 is CAWMGQFYGYTF. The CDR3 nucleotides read TGTGCCTGGATGGGACAGTTCTATGGCTACACCTTC. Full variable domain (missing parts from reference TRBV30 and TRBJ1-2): SQTIHQWPATLVQPVGSPLSLECTVEGTSNPNLYWYRQAAGRGLQLLFYSVGIGQISSEVPQNLSASRPQDRQFILSSKKLLLSDSGFYLCAWMGQFYGYTFGSGTRLTVV.